These 3 T cell receptor beta chains originate from one sample sequenced in a study of human T cells and chemical hapten exposure (dated by TCRdb to the early 2020s). Libraries were built with RACE. The instrument given in TCRdb is NextSeq 500. TCRdb cleaned the public reads at Q25 with fastp, built clones with MiXCR and kept in-frame beta chains. Each CDR3 protein appears once, grouped with its most common genes and DNA. Across this sample there are 120,000 or so distinct CDR3 sequences, with roughly 13% seen only once. The ten largest clonotypes hold less than 0.95% of the sample. What this sample's time point label stands for: patch test 1, 2 weeks after DPC sensitization. The treatment or condition label of this sample denotes: therapeutic diphenylcyclopropenone sensitization with weekly scalp DPC. Specimen: whole blood, collected in connection with sensitization to the hapten diphenylcyclopropenone (DPC). Receptor source: a man aged 18-30 years with alopecia areata. Some clones in this sample may be carry-over from other donors' samples.

The gene calls are TRBV7-2 and TRBJ1-3, with 7 bases aligning to TRBD1. CDR1 is SGHTA and CDR2 is FQGNSA in the germline V gene. J lost 0 bases, V lost 5 bases, and 7 bases had no gene match. The CDR3 extends over 16 amino acids. The CDR3 spells CASSPQGDSSGNTIYF. The DNA for the CDR3 is TGTGCCAGCAGCCCTCAGGGGGACAGCTCTGGAAACACCATATATTTT. Combining the CDR3 with reference TRBV7-2 and TRBJ1-3 gives the whole variable domain GAGVSQSPSNKVTEKGKDVELRCDPISGHTALYWYRQSLGQGLEFLIYFQGNSAPDKSGLPSDRFSAERTGGSVSTLTIQRTQQEDSAVYLCASSPQGDSSGNTIYFGEGSWLTVV.

Ten or more counts support this clonotype. The chain combines TRBV20-1 with TRBJ2-5; D not resolved. CDR1 is DFQATT and CDR2 is SNEGSKA in the germline V gene (reference sequence). With 4 bases removed from V and 5 bases from J, the gap between germline ends came to 11 bases. The CDR3 sequence is 12 residues long. The CDR3 nucleotides are TGCAGTGCTAAAACTATTGTCGAGACCCAGTACTTC. The encoded protein is CSAKTIVETQYF.

The rearrangement links TRBV6-2 or TRBV6-3 to TRBJ1-1, with D possibly matching TRBD1 (6 bases). CDR1 is MNHEY and CDR2 is SVGEGT in the germline V gene. V was cut by 4 bases and J by 5 bases, with 17 bases left in between. The CDR3 loop spans 15 amino acids. The CDR3 sequence: CASSFSRTEGTEAFF. The CDR3 coding sequence is TGTGCCAGCAGTTTCTCCAGGACAGAAGGAACTGAAGCTTTCTTT.